The entry that follows covers one T cell receptor (beta chain) sequence. Its antigen remains unidentified. Making use of molecular barcodes, quantitative 5'-RACE generated TCR beta libraries. TCRdb itself ran the 5' RACE reads through MiXCR, one entry per CDR3 protein. The data contain 200,000 to 250,000 distinct CDR3 sequences, more than 25% of them singletons. The data belong to a study of CD8 T cells in ankylosing spondylitis. Study outcomes and limitations: From matched ankylosing spondylitis synovial fluid, disease-linked clones were reportedly recovered at significantly enriched levels. Clones linked with disease were CD8+ and fairly uncommon in the peripheral blood. Blood from ankylosing spondylitis patients appeared to carry a characteristic roughly 8-variant TCR beta motif.

Germline V gene sequence: CDR1 DFQATT, CDR2 SNEGSKA (reference sequence). The CDR3 runs to 12 residues. The V end lost 4 bases, the J end lost 9 bases, and 13 bases lay between the germline ends. The specimen sequenced was blood, either unsorted or a sorted T cell fraction (not recorded which). The TCR originated in a male donor with ankylosing spondylitis or in good health (not recorded which). The V and J genes are TRBV20-1 and TRBJ2-1, with D maybe TRBD1 (8 bases). Written as DNA, the CDR3 is TGCAGTGCTAACAGGGGGGGTCTTGAGCAGTTCTTC. It codes for CSANRGGLEQFF.